This T cell receptor (beta chain) is drawn from a study of T cell responses to AZD1222 COVID-19 vaccine. For the study at large: Second-dose intervals of approximately 4 or approximately 12 weeks were pooled. Study findings and constraints: Regions left unmutated in variants are reportedly the target of nearly half of spike-specific TCRs.

Comments on this clone: Its antigen remains unidentified.

The CDR3 has 14 residues. V dropped 7 bases and J dropped 0 bases, with 10 bases sitting between them. CDR1 is MRHNA, CDR2 SNTAGT, per germline. The method was immunoSEQ multiplex PCR; TCRdb's version includes in-frame clones alone and lacks a portion of them. The sample includes about 160,000 clones, 80% to 95% of them seen just once. The material sequenced was peripheral blood, taken on day 0 of AZD1222 vaccination. The sequence was collected from an adult in good health. The chain combines TRBV6-4 with TRBJ2-1, with D uncertain. As DNA, the CDR3 is TGTGCCAGCACGGGCGGCCTCTCCTACAATGAGCAGTTCTTC. Protein sequence: CASTGGLSYNEQFF.